The present entry profiles one T cell receptor (beta chain) with its context. Under the authors' procedure: Cell counts per sample came from amplifying reference gene primers. Assay: immunoSEQ multiplex PCR; the TCRdb copy retains only in-frame clones and omits some. V, J and clone size derive from that table, while D and trimming were established from the DNA sequence. The sample lists roughly 180,000 clones, about four fifths occurring once. This entry belongs to a study of blood T cell repertoires in COVID-19. Overall study context: T cells, B-cell-depleted T cells, or PBMCs provided the cDNA or gDNA that served as material.

This CDR3 spans 13 amino acids. Germline V gene data show CDR1 as MDHEN and CDR2 as SYDVKM. The V end was cut by 7 bases, the J end by 2 bases, with 11 bases between. Living in 25 or so US areas, the participants were between roughly 18 and 89 years of age. Material for sequencing was PBMCs or T cells enriched from blood (not recorded which). This sequence originates from a man over 45 who had recovered from COVID-19. The J gene is TRBJ2-5, the V gene TRBV28; a weak D match, TRBD1 (6 bases). This CDR3 reads CASNRDTQETQYF. CDR3 in DNA: TGTGCCAGCAACCGGGACACACAAGAGACCCAGTACTTC.